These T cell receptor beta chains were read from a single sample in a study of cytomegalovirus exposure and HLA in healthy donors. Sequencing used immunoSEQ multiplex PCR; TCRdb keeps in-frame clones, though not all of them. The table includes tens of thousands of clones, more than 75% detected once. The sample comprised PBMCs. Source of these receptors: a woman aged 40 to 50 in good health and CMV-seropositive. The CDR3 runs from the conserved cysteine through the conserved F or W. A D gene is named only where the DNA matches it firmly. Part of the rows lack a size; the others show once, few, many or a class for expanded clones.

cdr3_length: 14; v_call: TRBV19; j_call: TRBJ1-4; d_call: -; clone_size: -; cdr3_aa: CASSIRGGDEKLFF; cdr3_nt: TGTGCCAGTAGTATTAGAGGGGGTGATGAAAAACTGTTTTTT
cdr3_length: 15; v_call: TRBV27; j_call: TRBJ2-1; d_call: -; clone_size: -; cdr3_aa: CASSPDRSSYNEQFF; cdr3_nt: TGTGCCAGCAGTCCTGACAGGAGCTCCTACAATGAGCAGTTCTTC
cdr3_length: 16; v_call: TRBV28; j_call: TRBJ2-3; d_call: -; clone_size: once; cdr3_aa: CASSLLTEERGDTQYF; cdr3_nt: TGTGCCAGCAGTTTATTAACGGAGGAGAGGGGGGATACGCAGTATTTT
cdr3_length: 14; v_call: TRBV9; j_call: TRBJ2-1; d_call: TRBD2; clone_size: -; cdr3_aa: CASSGERERGEQFF; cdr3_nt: TGTGCCAGCAGCGGGGAGCGGGAGAGGGGTGAGCAGTTCTTC
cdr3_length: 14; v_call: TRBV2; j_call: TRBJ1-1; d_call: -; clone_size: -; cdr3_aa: CASSEQWQNTEAFF; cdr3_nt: TGTGCCAGCAGTGAACAATGGCAGAACACTGAAGCTTTCTTT
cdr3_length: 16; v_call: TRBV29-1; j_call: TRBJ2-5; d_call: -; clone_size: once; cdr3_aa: CSVEAAGPGYQETQYF; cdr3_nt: TGCAGCGTTGAAGCTGCGGGACCGGGATACCAAGAGACCCAGTACTTC
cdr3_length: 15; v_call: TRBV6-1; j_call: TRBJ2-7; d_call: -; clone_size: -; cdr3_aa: CASSDSVEGTAIQYF; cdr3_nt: TGTGCCAGCAGTGATTCAGTGGAGGGGACGGCGATACAGTACTTC
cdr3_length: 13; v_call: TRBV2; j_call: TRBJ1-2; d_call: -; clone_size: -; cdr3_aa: CASSDTGNYGYTF; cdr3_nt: TGTGCCAGCAGTGATACGGGGAACTATGGCTACACCTTC
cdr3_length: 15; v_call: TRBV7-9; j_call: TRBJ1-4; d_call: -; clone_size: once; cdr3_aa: CASSPIGSGHEKLFF; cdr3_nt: TGTGCCAGCAGCCCGATCGGGAGTGGGCACGAAAAACTGTTTTTT
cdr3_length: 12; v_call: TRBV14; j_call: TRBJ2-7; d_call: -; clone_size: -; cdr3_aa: CASSLQSYEQYF; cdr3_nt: TGTGCCAGCAGCCTACAGTCCTACGAGCAGTACTTC
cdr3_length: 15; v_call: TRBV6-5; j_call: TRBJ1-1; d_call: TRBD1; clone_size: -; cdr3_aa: CASSYPGQGHTEAFF; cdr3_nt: TGTGCCAGCAGTTACCCAGGACAGGGACACACTGAAGCTTTCTTT
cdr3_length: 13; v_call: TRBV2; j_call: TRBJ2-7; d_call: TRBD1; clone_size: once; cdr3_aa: CAGSRGRVDEQYF; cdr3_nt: TGTGCCGGCTCCAGGGGGCGAGTGGACGAGCAGTACTTC
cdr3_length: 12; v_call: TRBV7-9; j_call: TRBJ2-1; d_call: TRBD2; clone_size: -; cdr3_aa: CASSSSTSDRIF; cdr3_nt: TGTGCCAGCAGCTCGAGCACTAGCGATAGGATCTTC
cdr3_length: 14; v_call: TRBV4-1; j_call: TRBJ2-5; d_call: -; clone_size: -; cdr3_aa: CASSQQVGGETQYF; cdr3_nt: TGCGCCAGCAGCCAACAAGTTGGGGGGGAGACCCAGTACTTC
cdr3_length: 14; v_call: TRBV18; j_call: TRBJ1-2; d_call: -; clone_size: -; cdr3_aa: CASSPPGQIYGYTF; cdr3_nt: TGTGCCAGCTCACCACCTGGACAGATCTATGGCTACACCTTC
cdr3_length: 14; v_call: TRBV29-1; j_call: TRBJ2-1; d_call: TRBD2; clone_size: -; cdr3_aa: CSGEGGVSYNEQFF; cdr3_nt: TGCAGCGGGGAGGGCGGAGTATCCTACAATGAGCAGTTCTTC
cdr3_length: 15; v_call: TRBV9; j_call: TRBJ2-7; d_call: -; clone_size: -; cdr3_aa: CASSPSRDHGGEQYF; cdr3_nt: TGTGCCAGCAGCCCTTCTCGGGACCACGGGGGTGAGCAGTACTTC
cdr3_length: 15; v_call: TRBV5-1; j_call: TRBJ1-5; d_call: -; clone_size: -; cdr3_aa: CASSLSGGSNQPQHF; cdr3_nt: TGCGCCAGCAGCTTGTCGGGCGGGAGCAATCAGCCCCAGCATTTT
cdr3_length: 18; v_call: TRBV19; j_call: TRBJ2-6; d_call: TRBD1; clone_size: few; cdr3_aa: CARNHIRDREAGANVLTF; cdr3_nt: TGTGCCAGGAACCACATAAGGGACAGGGAGGCTGGGGCCAACGTCCTGACTTTC
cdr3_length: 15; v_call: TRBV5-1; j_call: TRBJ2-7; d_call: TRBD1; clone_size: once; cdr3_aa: CASSFSQGARYEQYF; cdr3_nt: TGCGCCAGCAGCTTTAGTCAGGGGGCGCGGTACGAGCAGTACTTC
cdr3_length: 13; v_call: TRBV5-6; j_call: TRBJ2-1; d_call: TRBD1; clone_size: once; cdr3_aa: CASRKTGANEQFF; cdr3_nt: TGTGCCAGCAGGAAGACAGGGGCCAATGAGCAGTTCTTC
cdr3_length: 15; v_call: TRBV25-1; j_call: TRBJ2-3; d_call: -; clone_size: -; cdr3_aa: CASSEGQGGTDTQYF; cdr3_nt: TGTGCCAGCAGTGAGGGGCAGGGTGGCACAGATACGCAGTATTTT
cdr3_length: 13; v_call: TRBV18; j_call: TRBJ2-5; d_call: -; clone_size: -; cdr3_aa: CASSPQGGETQYF; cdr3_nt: TGTGCCAGCTCCCCCCAGGGAGGAGAGACCCAGTACTTC
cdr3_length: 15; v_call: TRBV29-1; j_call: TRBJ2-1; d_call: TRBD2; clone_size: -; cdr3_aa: CSVSTAGGIYNEQFF; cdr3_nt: TGCAGCGTAAGCACTGCGGGAGGGATCTACAATGAGCAGTTCTTC
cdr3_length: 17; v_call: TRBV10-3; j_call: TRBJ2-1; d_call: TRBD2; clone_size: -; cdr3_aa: CAISGEGGGGAYNEQFF; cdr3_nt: TGTGCCATCAGTGGTGAGGGGGGCGGGGGGGCCTACAATGAGCAGTTCTTC
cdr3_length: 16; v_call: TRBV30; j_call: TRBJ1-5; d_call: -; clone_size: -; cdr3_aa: CAWSVTRPEGNQPQHF; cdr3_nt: TGTGCCTGGAGTGTAACCCGACCGGAGGGCAATCAGCCCCAGCATTTT
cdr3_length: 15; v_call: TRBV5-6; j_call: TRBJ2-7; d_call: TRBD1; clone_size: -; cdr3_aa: CASSLAGQGLYEQYF; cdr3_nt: TGTGCCAGCAGCTTGGCGGGACAGGGGCTCTACGAGCAGTACTTC
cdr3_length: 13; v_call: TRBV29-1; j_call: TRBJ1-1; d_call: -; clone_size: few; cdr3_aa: CSSASTGRTEAFF; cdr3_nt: TGCAGCTCCGCTTCGACAGGCCGGACTGAAGCTTTCTTT
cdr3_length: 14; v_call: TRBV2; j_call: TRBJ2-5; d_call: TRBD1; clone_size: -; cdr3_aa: CASGTGVTKETQYF; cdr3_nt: TGTGCCAGCGGGACAGGGGTCACCAAAGAGACCCAGTACTTC
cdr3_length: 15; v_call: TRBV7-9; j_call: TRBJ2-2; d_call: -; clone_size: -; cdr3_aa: CASSSDRPNTGELFF; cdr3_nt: TGTGCCAGCAGCTCCGACAGACCGAACACCGGGGAGCTGTTTTTT
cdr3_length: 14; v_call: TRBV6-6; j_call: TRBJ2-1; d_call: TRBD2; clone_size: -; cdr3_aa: CASSFSGNYNEQFF; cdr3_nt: TGTGCCAGCAGCTTTAGCGGGAATTACAATGAGCAGTTCTTC
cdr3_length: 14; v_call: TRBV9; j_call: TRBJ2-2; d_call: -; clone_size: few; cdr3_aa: CASSVDLPPGELFF; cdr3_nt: TGTGCCAGCAGCGTAGATCTCCCCCCCGGGGAGCTGTTTTTT
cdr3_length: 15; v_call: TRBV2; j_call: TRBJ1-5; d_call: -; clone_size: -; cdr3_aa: CASSAAGRGNQPQHF; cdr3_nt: TGTGCCAGCAGTGCGGCAGGGAGGGGGAATCAGCCCCAGCATTTT
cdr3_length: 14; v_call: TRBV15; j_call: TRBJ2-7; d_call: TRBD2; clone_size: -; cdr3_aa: CATSRGGTTYEQYF; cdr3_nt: TGTGCCACCAGCCGGGGGGGCACAACCTACGAGCAGTACTTC
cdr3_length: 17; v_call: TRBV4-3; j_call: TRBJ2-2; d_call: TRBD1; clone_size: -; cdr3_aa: CASSQYPGTGGSGELFF; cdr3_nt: TGCGCCAGCAGCCAATATCCGGGGACAGGAGGGTCCGGGGAGCTGTTTTTT
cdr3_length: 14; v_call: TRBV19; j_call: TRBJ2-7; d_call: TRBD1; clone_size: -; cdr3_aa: CASSIGTGPYEQYF; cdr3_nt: TGTGCCAGTAGTATAGGGACAGGTCCCTACGAGCAGTACTTC
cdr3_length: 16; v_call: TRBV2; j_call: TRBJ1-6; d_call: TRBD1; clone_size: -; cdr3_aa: CASRDDRGLHNSPLHF; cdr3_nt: TGTGCCAGCAGAGACGACAGGGGGCTACATAATTCACCCCTCCACTTT
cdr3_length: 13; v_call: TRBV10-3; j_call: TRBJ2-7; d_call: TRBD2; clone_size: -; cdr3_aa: CAIMTSGAYEQYF; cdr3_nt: TGTGCCATCATGACTAGCGGGGCCTACGAGCAGTACTTC
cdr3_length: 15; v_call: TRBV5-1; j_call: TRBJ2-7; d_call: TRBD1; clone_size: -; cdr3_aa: CASSPRQGTPYEQYF; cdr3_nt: TGCGCCAGCAGCCCTCGACAGGGGACACCCTACGAGCAGTACTTC
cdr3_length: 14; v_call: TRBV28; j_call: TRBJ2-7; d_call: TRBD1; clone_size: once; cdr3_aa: CASTSDRAGWEQYF; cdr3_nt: TGTGCCAGCACCTCGGACAGGGCAGGTTGGGAGCAGTACTTC
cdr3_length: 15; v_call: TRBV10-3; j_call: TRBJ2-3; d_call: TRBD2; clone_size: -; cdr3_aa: CAIDSSGGALDTQYF; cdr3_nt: TGTGCCATCGATTCTAGCGGGGGGGCCTTAGATACGCAGTATTTT
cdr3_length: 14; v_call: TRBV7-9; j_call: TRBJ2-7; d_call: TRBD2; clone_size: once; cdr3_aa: CASSLQRDSYEQYF; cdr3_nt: TGTGCCAGCAGCTTACAGCGGGACTCCTACGAGCAGTACTTC
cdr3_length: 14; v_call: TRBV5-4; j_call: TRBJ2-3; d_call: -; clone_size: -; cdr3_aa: CASSFWTGTDTQYF; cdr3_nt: TGTGCCAGCAGCTTCTGGACAGGCACAGATACGCAGTATTTT
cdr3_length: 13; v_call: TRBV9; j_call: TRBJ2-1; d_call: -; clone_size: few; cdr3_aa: CASSAYSSDEQFF; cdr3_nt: TGTGCCAGCAGCGCCTATTCGTCCGATGAGCAGTTCTTC
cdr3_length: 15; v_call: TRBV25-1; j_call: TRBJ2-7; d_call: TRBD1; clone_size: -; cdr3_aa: CASRLIDRVENEQYF; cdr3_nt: TGTGCCAGCAGACTCATCGACAGGGTTGAAAACGAGCAGTACTTC
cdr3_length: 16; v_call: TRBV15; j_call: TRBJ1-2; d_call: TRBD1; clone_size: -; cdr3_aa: CATSRGGTGGGYGYTF; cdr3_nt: TGTGCCACCAGCAGAGGAGGGACAGGGGGCGGCTATGGCTACACCTTC
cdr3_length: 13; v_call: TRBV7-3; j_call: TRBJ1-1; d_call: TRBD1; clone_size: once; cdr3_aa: CASSFPGGTEAFF; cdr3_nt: TGTGCCAGCAGCTTTCCAGGGGGGACTGAAGCTTTCTTT
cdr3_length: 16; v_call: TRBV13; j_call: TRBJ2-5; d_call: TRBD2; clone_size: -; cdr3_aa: CASSRRLAGDQETQYF; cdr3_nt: TGTGCCAGCAGCCGGCGACTAGCGGGAGATCAAGAGACCCAGTACTTC
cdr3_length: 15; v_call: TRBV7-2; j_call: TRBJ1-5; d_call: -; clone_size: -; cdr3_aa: CASRPQGNTNQPQHF; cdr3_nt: TGTGCCAGCAGACCCCAGGGTAATACCAATCAGCCCCAGCATTTT
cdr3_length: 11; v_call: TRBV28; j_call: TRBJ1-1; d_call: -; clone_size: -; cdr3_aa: CASSYKLIAFF; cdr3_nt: TGTGCCAGCAGTTATAAATTAATAGCTTTCTTT
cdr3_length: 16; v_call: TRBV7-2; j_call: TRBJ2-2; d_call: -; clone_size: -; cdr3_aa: CASSPIGGKLTGELFF; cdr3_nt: TGTGCCAGCAGCCCCATTGGAGGGAAGCTCACCGGGGAGCTGTTTTTT
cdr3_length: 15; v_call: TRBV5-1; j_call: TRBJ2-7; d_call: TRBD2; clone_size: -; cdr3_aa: CASSLTLAGVEEQYF; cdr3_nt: TGCGCCAGCAGCTTGACACTAGCGGGAGTTGAAGAGCAGTACTTC
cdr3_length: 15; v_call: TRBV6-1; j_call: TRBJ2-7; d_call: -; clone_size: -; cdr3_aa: CASSEKQGWVGEQYF; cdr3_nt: TGTGCCAGCAGTGAAAAACAGGGCTGGGTCGGCGAGCAGTACTTC
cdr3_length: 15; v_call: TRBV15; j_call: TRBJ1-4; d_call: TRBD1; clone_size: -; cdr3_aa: CATSRRQGAGEKLFF; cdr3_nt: TGTGCCACCAGCAGAAGACAGGGGGCAGGGGAAAAACTGTTTTTT
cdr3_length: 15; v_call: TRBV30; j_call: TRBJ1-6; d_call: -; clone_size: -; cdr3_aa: CAWSVPQGFDSPLHF; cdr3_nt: TGTGCCTGGAGTGTACCCCAGGGTTTTGACTCACCCCTCCACTTT